Listed below are T cell receptor beta chains from one sample, sequenced in a study of T cell clonotyping in hematopoietic cell transplantation. Using immunoSEQ multiplex PCR, the repertoire was profiled, and TCRdb retains in-frame clones only, with some absent. Here the sample spans 5,500 to 8,500 clones, roughly 96% being singletons. The material was PBMCs, obtained 30 days after allogeneic stem cell transplant. These TCRs come from a male patient between 40 and 49 years old who had an allogeneic stem cell transplant from a related donor, so the T cells may come from the graft donor. Some clones in this sample may be carry-over from other donors' samples. CDR3s include the opening cysteine and the closing phenylalanine or tryptophan. Fields, in order: clone size, J gene, V gene, CDR3 protein. The size of a clone is reported for some rows only, either as once, few or many, or as a class for expanded clones.

clone size: .; J gene: TRBJ2-5; V gene: TRBV25-1; CDR3 protein: CATTGGGETQYF
clone size: .; J gene: TRBJ1-2; V gene: TRBV28; CDR3 protein: CASSLGLRGWTRGYTF
clone size: .; J gene: TRBJ1-2; V gene: TRBV5-1; CDR3 protein: CASSLGDRSDRYGYTF
clone size: .; J gene: TRBJ2-7; V gene: TRBV29-1; CDR3 protein: CSVGVAGAYEQYF
clone size: .; J gene: TRBJ1-5; V gene: TRBV7-9; CDR3 protein: CASGQGNQPQHF
clone size: .; J gene: TRBJ1-2; V gene: TRBV28; CDR3 protein: CASSYSTGAYYGYTF
clone size: .; J gene: TRBJ2-5; V gene: TRBV5-1; CDR3 protein: CASSWPGETQYF
clone size: .; J gene: TRBJ2-3; V gene: TRBV6-4; CDR3 protein: CASSDGTGGTDTQYF
clone size: .; J gene: TRBJ2-7; V gene: TRBV28; CDR3 protein: CASSLYHGTYEQYF
clone size: .; J gene: TRBJ1-2; V gene: TRBV5-6; CDR3 protein: CASSESGLWTEYNYGYTF
clone size: .; J gene: TRBJ2-3; V gene: TRBV7-2; CDR3 protein: CASSLLATDTDTQYF
clone size: .; J gene: TRBJ1-2; V gene: TRBV4-1; CDR3 protein: CASSQDRKNYGYTF
clone size: .; J gene: TRBJ2-7; V gene: TRBV10-3; CDR3 protein: CAIRGGQGNEQYF
clone size: .; J gene: TRBJ1-5; V gene: TRBV27; CDR3 protein: CASKGFDLGVSNQPQHF
clone size: .; J gene: TRBJ2-5; V gene: TRBV5-1; CDR3 protein: CASSSGASGGLQETQYF
clone size: .; J gene: TRBJ1-6; V gene: TRBV18; CDR3 protein: CASSPGLNSPLHF
clone size: .; J gene: TRBJ1-1; V gene: TRBV6-5; CDR3 protein: CASTKMGNTEAFF
clone size: .; J gene: TRBJ1-2; V gene: TRBV14; CDR3 protein: CASSQTYGTNYGYTF
clone size: .; J gene: TRBJ1-2; V gene: TRBV19; CDR3 protein: CASSQGPNYGYTF
clone size: once; J gene: TRBJ2-7; V gene: TRBV7-2; CDR3 protein: CASSLVMGYGSYEQYF
clone size: .; J gene: TRBJ2-7; V gene: TRBV7-2; CDR3 protein: CASSLSDGRTYEQYF
clone size: .; J gene: TRBJ1-1; V gene: TRBV11-2; CDR3 protein: CASSLIRTEAFF
clone size: .; J gene: TRBJ2-7; V gene: TRBV9; CDR3 protein: CASSVGGDRYEQYF
clone size: few; J gene: TRBJ1-3; V gene: TRBV6-6; CDR3 protein: CASSYSSGAGNTIYF
clone size: .; J gene: TRBJ1-1; V gene: TRBV29-1; CDR3 protein: CSVAKGGMNTEAFF
clone size: .; J gene: TRBJ1-5; V gene: TRBV6-5; CDR3 protein: CASSGQQNQPQHF
clone size: .; J gene: TRBJ1-2; V gene: TRBV6-5; CDR3 protein: CASSYFEGSGLYGYTF
clone size: .; J gene: TRBJ1-5; V gene: TRBV5-4; CDR3 protein: CASSQGRDQPQHF
clone size: .; J gene: TRBJ1-1; V gene: TRBV13; CDR3 protein: CASSFTGTEAFF
clone size: .; J gene: TRBJ2-1; V gene: TRBV5-1; CDR3 protein: CASSFRPPEQFF
clone size: .; J gene: TRBJ1-2; V gene: TRBV7-9; CDR3 protein: CASSLSPSYTF
clone size: .; J gene: TRBJ1-2; V gene: TRBV2; CDR3 protein: CASSSDGNYGYTF
clone size: .; J gene: TRBJ1-2; V gene: TRBV15; CDR3 protein: CATSTTRGVGGNYGYTF
clone size: .; J gene: TRBJ2-7; V gene: TRBV7-3; CDR3 protein: CASSSTGGREQYF
clone size: .; J gene: TRBJ1-2; V gene: TRBV4-1; CDR3 protein: CASSQDLVTTYGYTF
clone size: once; J gene: TRBJ2-7; V gene: TRBV30; CDR3 protein: CAYRGPGFGDEQYF
clone size: .; J gene: TRBJ2-6; V gene: TRBV11-3; CDR3 protein: CASSSGASGANVLTF
clone size: .; J gene: TRBJ2-7; V gene: TRBV5-1; CDR3 protein: CASRPLAGSYEQYF
clone size: .; J gene: TRBJ2-7; V gene: TRBV7-9; CDR3 protein: CASSLIQTGGSYEQYF
clone size: .; J gene: TRBJ2-7; V gene: TRBV5-1; CDR3 protein: CATKDGTGAYEQYF
clone size: .; J gene: TRBJ2-5; V gene: TRBV30; CDR3 protein: CAWSIGLPGETQYF
clone size: once; J gene: TRBJ2-7; V gene: TRBV10-2; CDR3 protein: CASQSDTYEQYF
clone size: .; J gene: TRBJ2-7; V gene: TRBV5-1; CDR3 protein: CASSLGTSGDYEQYF
clone size: .; J gene: TRBJ1-1; V gene: TRBV20-1; CDR3 protein: CSARSLTF
clone size: .; J gene: TRBJ2-2; V gene: TRBV7-2; CDR3 protein: CASSPTGATGELFF
clone size: .; J gene: TRBJ2-7; V gene: TRBV28; CDR3 protein: CASSLVQYPYEQYF
clone size: .; J gene: TRBJ1-2; V gene: TRBV2; CDR3 protein: CASSPPGQISYGYTF
clone size: .; J gene: TRBJ1-2; V gene: TRBV5-1; CDR3 protein: CASSDAGYGYTF
clone size: .; J gene: TRBJ1-6; V gene: TRBV2; CDR3 protein: CASSDRSYNSPLHF
clone size: .; J gene: TRBJ1-2; V gene: TRBV2; CDR3 protein: CASRDTGNYGYTF
clone size: once; J gene: TRBJ2-5; V gene: TRBV7-2; CDR3 protein: CASSFMGDGTQYF
clone size: .; J gene: TRBJ2-1; V gene: TRBV5-1; CDR3 protein: CASSPPGLNYNEQFF
clone size: .; J gene: TRBJ2-2; V gene: TRBV27; CDR3 protein: CASSYRTLNTGELFF
clone size: .; J gene: TRBJ1-1; V gene: TRBV10-3; CDR3 protein: CAVGTANTEAFF
clone size: .; J gene: TRBJ2-1; V gene: TRBV5-1; CDR3 protein: CASSLGVGGHSYNEQFF